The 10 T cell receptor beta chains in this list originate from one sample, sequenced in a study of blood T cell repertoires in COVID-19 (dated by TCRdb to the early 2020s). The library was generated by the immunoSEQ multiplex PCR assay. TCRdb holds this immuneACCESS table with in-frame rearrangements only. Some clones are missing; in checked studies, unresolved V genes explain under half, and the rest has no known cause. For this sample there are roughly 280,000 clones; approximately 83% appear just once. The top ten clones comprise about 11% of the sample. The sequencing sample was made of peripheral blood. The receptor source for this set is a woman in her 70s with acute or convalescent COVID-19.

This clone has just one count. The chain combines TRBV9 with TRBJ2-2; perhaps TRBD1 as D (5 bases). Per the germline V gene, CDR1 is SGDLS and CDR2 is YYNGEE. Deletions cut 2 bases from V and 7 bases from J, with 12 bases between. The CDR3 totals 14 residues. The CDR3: CASSVGRGIGELFF. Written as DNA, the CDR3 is TGTGCCAGCAGCGTCGGTAGGGGTATCGGGGAGCTGTTTTTT.

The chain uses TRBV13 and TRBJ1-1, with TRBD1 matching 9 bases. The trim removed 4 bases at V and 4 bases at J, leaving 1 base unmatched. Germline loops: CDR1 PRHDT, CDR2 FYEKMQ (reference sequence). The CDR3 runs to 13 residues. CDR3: CASSWDRVTEAFF. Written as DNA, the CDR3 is TGTGCCAGCAGCTGGGACAGGGTCACTGAAGCTTTCTTT.

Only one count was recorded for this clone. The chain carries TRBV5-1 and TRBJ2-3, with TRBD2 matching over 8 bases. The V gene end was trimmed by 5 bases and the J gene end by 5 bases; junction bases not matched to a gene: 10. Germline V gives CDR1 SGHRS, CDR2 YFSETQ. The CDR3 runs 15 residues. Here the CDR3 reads CASRPGPGGQDTQYF. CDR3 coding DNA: TGCGCCAGCAGACCAGGCCCGGGGGGGCAAGATACGCAGTATTTT.

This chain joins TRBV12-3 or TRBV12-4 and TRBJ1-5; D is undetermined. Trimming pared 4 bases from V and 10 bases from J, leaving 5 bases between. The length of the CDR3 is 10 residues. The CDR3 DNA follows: TGTGCCAGCAGTTCCCATCCCCAGCATTTT. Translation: CASSSHPQHF.

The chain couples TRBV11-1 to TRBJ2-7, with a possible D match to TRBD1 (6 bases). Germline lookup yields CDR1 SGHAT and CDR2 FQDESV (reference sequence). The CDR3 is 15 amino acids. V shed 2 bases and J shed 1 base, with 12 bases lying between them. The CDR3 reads CASSLFRTGSYEQYF. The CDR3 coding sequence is TGTGCCAGCAGCTTATTCCGTACAGGGTCCTACGAGCAGTACTTC.

The CDR3 is CASTRWGLARPSGAPDTQYF. The CDR3 nucleotides read TGTGCCAGTACCCGCTGGGGCCTTGCCCGACCCAGCGGGGCCCCAGATACGCAGTATTTT. The V call is TRBV19, the J call TRBJ2-3; 7 bases match TRBD2. The CDR3 sequence is 20 residues long. Germline V gene lookup returns CDR1 LNHDA and CDR2 SQIVND (reference sequence). J gave up 4 bases and V 7 bases, and 26 bases lay outside the gene matches.

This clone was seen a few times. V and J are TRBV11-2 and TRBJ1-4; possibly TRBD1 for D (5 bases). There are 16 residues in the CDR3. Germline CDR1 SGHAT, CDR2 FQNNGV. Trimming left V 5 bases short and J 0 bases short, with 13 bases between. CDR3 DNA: TGTGCCAGCAGCCCGTGGACACCTGCAACTAATGAAAAACTGTTTTTT. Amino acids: CASSPWTPATNEKLFF.

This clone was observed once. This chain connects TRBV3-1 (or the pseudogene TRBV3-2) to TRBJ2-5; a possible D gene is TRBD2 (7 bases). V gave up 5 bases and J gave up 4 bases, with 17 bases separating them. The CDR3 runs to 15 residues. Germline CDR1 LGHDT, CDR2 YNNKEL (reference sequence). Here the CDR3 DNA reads TGTGCCAGCAGCTTCAAGGGGGGGGCTGGAGAGACCCAGTACTTC. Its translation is CASSFKGGAGETQYF.

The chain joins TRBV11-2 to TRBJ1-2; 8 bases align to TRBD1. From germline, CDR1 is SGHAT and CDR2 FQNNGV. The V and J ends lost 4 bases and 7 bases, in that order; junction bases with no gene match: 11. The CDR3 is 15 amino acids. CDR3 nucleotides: TGTGCCAGCAGCTCCCTAGGACAGGGTTTTCGTGGCTACACCTTC. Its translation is CASSSLGQGFRGYTF.

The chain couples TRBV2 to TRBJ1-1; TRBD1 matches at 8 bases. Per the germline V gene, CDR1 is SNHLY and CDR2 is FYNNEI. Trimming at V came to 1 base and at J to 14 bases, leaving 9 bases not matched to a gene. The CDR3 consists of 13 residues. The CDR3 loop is CASSEVGWTGQFF. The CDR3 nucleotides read TGTGCCAGCAGTGAAGTCGGGTGGACAGGGCAGTTCTTT.